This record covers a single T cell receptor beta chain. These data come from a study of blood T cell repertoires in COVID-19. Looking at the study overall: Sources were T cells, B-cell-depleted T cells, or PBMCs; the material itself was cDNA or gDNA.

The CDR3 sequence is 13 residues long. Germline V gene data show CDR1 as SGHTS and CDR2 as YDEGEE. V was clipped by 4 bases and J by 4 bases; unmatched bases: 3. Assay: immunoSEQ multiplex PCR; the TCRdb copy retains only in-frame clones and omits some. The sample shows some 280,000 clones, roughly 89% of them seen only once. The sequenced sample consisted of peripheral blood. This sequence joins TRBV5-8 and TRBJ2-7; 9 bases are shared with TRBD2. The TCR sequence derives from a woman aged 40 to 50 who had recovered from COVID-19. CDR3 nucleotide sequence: TGTGCCAGCAGCCGAAGCGGGAGGTACGAGCAGTACTTC. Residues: CASSRSGRYEQYF.